This T cell receptor (beta chain) was observed in a study of T cells in localized non-small cell lung cancer. TCRdb keeps only in-frame clones here, not all; method: immunoSEQ multiplex PCR. Of around 25,000 clones in the sample, 92% are singletons; the top ten hold about 15%. Germline assignment: CDR1 SGHTA and CDR2 FQGNSA. V lost 5 bases and J lost 1; bases outside the gene matches: 7. The length of the CDR3 is 15 residues. This clonotype was obtained from a man aged 40 to 70 with stage III squamous cell lung carcinoma. The chain carries TRBV7-2 and TRBJ2-7; 8 nucleotides match TRBD1. Sequenced here: peripheral blood, sampled before any cancer treatment. The CDR3 region is CASSRTGSASYEQYF. The DNA for the CDR3 is TGTGCCAGCAGCCGGACAGGGTCAGCGTCCTACGAGCAGTACTTC.